The subject of this entry is one T cell receptor beta chain. Its antigen is unknown. Per the germline V gene, CDR1 is SGDLS and CDR2 is YYNGEE. The CDR3 loop spans 16 amino acids. V shed 0 bases and J 4 bases; nucleotides not matched to a gene: 4. This entry is derived from a study of early T cells in non-severe SARS-CoV-2 infection. The study, taken as a whole, reports: Matches to VDJdb favored anti-spike CD8 responses and missed private and CD4 specificities.

TCRdb itself ran the 5' RACE reads through MiXCR, one entry per CDR3 protein. The sample consists of approximately 50,000 distinct CDR3 sequences, almost 9.5% of them appearing once. The chain is built from TRBV9 and TRBJ2-7, with 13 positions matching TRBD2. The receptor was derived from an adult who was a healthcare worker with PCR-confirmed SARS-CoV-2 infection or an uninfected control (not recorded which). Input material: whole blood. CDR3 nucleotides: TGTGCCAGCAGCGTAGGGACTAGCGGGAGTCAGTACGAGCAGTACTTC. Its protein is CASSVGTSGSQYEQYF.